These 4 T cell receptor beta chains originate from one sample sequenced in a study of OX40 agonist ivuxolimab in advanced cancers. Libraries were prepared by immunoSEQ multiplex PCR; TCRdb keeps only in-frame clonotypes and omits some of them. Of about 60,000 clones listed, approximately 86% are singletons. Sequenced material: CD4+ or CD8+ T cells sorted from blood, taken in a trial of the OX40 agonist ivuxolimab. The receptors come from an adult with an advanced solid tumor such as melanoma, head and neck, liver or kidney cancer.

CDR3 coding DNA: TGTGCCAGCAGTAGCCCCAGGGGGATGCAGCTACTAGCTAACTATGGCTACACCTTC. It is translated as CASSSPRGMQLLANYGYTF. V is TRBV28 and J is TRBJ1-2; 7 bases are shared with TRBD1. CDR1 and CDR2 (germline): MDHEN, SYDVKM. CDR3 length: 19 amino acids. J gave up 0 bases and V 5 bases, and 18 bases lay outside the gene matches.

The chain employs TRBV18 and TRBJ1-3; D call uncertain. This CDR3 region has 17 residues. Germline V gene data show CDR1 as KGHSH and CDR2 as LQKENI. V was shortened by 2 bases and J by 0 bases, with 14 bases between the two germline ends. The CDR3 DNA sequence: TGTGCCAGCTCACCATTCGAGACCACCGTCTCTGGAAACACCATATATTTT. Translating gives CASSPFETTVSGNTIYF.

This chain joins TRBV7-2 and TRBJ1-5, with D tentatively TRBD1 (6 bases). Between the trimmed V and J ends, which lost 4 bases and 7 bases, there was a span of 17 bases. This CDR3 is 15 amino acids long. Germline CDR1 is SGHTA and CDR2 is FQGNSA. In DNA, the CDR3 is TGTGCCAGCAGCTCGTCGCCGGGACAAGGGCAGCCCCAGCATTTT. Translation: CASSSSPGQGQPQHF. Combining the CDR3 with reference TRBV7-2 and TRBJ1-5 gives the whole variable domain GAGVSQSPSNKVTEKGKDVELRCDPISGHTALYWYRQSLGQGLEFLIYFQGNSAPDKSGLPSDRFSAERTGGSVSTLTIQRTQQEDSAVYLCASSSSPGQGQPQHFGDGTRLSIL.

This chain uses TRBV5-5 with TRBJ1-1; TRBD1 is a possible D gene (5 bases). V was shortened by 0 bases and J by 5 bases, with 5 bases between the two germline ends. This CDR3 has 12 residues. Germline-derived CDR1 and CDR2 are SGHKS and YYEKEE (reference sequence). The CDR3 DNA is TGTGCCAGCAGCTTGGAGGGGACTGAAGCTTTCTTT. It encodes CASSLEGTEAFF. Filled out from reference TRBV5-5 and TRBJ1-1, the complete variable domain reads DAGVTQSPTHLIKTRGQQVTLRCSPISGHKSVSWYQQVLGQGPQFIFQYYEKEERGRGNFPDRFSARQFPNYSSELNVNALLLGDSALYLCASSLEGTEAFFGQGTRLTVV.